Described below is a single TCR beta chain sequence and its context. No antigen is known for it. Only in-frame clones appear in the TCRdb table, and some are missing; sequencing was by immunoSEQ multiplex PCR. The sample consists of over 100,000 clones, roughly nine tenths of them appearing once. From germline, CDR1 is SGHRS and CDR2 YFSETQ. CDR3 length equals 15 residues. The V end was cut by 4 bases, the J end by 0 bases, with 11 bases between. The sample is drawn from a study of T cell responses to AZD1222 COVID-19 vaccine. Study background: Combined were second doses at about 4 or about 12 weeks.

Whole-study findings and limits: Donors skewed white British and female; clonal diversity was possibly underestimated. Baseline serology detected seropositivity in only six AZD1222 recipients.

The sequence came from an adult in good health. The chain combines TRBV5-1 with TRBJ2-1; D unclear. Sequences were derived from peripheral blood, sampled on day 0 of AZD1222 vaccination. The CDR3 sequence is CASSVDSSSYNEQFF. The DNA for the CDR3 is TGCGCCAGCAGCGTCGACTCTAGCTCCTACAATGAGCAGTTCTTC.